The T cell receptor (beta chain) under discussion was sequenced for a study of T-cell memory formation after mild COVID-19. TCRdb re-analysed the 5' RACE reads in MiXCR, keeping a single row per CDR3 protein. The sample contains 300,000 to 350,000 distinct CDR3 sequences, 15% to 20% of which appear only once. Trimming cost V 1 base and J 5 bases, with 14 bases left between them. Germline assignment: CDR1 LGHNA and CDR2 YSLEER. This CDR3 region has 15 residues. This clonotype was recorded a few times. This clonotype originated in a young man who had mild COVID-19 (a few samples of this study predate the infection). Cell type and time point are not known. The rearrangement uses TRBV4-3 and TRBJ2-5, with D maybe TRBD1 (7 bases). Sample: PBMCs or a T cell subset sorted from them (not recorded which). CDR3 protein: CASSQGRGQEETQYF. CDR3 sequence (DNA): TGCGCCAGCAGCCAAGGGAGGGGGCAGGAGGAGACCCAGTACTTC.